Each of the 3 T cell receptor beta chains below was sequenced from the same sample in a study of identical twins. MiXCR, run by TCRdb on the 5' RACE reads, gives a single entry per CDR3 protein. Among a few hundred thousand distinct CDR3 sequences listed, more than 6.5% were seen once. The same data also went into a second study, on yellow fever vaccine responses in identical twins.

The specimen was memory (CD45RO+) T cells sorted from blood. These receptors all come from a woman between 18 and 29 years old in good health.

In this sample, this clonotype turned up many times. CDR3 sequence: CASSLSGGVSYEQYF. The CDR3 DNA reads as TGTGCCAGCTCTCTATCGGGGGGCGTTTCCTACGAGCAGTACTTC. J is TRBJ2-7 and V is TRBV6-1, with a weak D call TRBD2 (7 bases). V lost 8 bases, J lost 1 base, and 18 bases lay in between. The length of the CDR3 is 15 residues. CDR1 and CDR2 from the germline V gene are MNHNS and SASEGT.

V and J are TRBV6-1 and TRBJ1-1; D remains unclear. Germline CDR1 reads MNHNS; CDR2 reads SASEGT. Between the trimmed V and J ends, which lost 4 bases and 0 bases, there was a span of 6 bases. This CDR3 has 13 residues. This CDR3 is CASSAQVNTEAFF. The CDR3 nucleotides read TGTGCCAGCAGTGCCCAGGTGAACACTGAAGCTTTCTTT.

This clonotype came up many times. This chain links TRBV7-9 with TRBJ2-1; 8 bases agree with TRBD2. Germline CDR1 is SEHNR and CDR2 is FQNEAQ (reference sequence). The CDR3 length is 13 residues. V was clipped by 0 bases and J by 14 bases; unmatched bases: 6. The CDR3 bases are TGTGCCAGCAGCTTAGCGGAGGAGCGGGGGAAGTTCTTC. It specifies CASSLAEERGKFF.